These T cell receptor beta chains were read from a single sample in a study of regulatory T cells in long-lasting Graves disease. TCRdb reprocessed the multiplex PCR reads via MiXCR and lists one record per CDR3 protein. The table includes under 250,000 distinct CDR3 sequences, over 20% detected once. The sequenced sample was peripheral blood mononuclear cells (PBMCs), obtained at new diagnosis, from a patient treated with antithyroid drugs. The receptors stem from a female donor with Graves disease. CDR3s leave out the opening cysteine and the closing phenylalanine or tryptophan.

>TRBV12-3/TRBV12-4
ASSSSTGISGAF
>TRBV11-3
ASSLDLRGRLLQPYNEQF
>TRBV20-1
SAQKGAREDTQY
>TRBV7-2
ASRRTSGRAAQAQY
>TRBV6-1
ASRRLGSQGVFNGYT
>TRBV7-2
ASSLESSGFYETQY
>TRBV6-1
ASSETLAGRNNEQF
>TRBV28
ASSPGQGGVSPLH
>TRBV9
ASSVAGANVLT
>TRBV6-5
ASSYGTGSYNEQF
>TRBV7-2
ASSLAAGQGKMNTEAF
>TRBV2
ASSRQGAETQY
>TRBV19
ASRGMGRNIQY
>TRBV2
ASRGDSNTDTQY
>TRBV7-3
ASSPPGTGDQPQH
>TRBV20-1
SARRPGGSNQPQH
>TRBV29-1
SVGQDSNQPQH
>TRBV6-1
ASSEGGAVIRPQH
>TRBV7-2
ASSHRVQDTQY
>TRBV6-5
ASSLGGTVTEAF
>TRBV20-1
SARDSAGMDYGYT
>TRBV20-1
SARDFGQVSTDTQY
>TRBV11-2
ASSTGTLYEQY
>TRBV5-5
ASSLAQGLAGGPGVGF
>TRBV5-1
ASNRGQGEGYT
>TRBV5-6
ASSLFTGYYGYT
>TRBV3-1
ASSQEGAITGELF
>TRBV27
ASSQRTDNQPQH
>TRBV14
ASSQESADTQY
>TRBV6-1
ASTRTGVAGELF
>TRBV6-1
ASALQGKTGELF
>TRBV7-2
ASSATRSDGGNQPQH
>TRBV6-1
ASSQARGGRSDTQY
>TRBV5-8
ASSLGGGLDNEQF
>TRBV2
ASRLQGNQPQH
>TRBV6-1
ASSGYAGGPIDTQY
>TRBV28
ASRSPQVFDGYT
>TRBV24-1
ATGGRGETQY
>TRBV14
ASSLGGGQF
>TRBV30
AWSVGLARTRDAQF
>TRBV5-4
ASGDRETQY
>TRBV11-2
ASSLLAGGLADTQY
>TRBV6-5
ASSYAAADTQY
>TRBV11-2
ASSFTSGRGETQY
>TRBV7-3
ASSLIQGGGREQY
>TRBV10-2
ASSLLAGGYNEQF
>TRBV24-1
ATSDGRKEDTIY
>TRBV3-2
ASSLWDEQY
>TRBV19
ASSATGESNEKLF
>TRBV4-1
ASSQDPQGAYSPLH
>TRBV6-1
ASSFPPGKYGYT
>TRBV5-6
ASSWTGLNNSPLH
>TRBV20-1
SAREIRGLAGTDTQY
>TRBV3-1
ASSQPGTSGRNEQF
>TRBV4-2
ASSPGKGGTIY